A selection of T cell receptor beta chains follows, all from one sample in a study of shared clonotypes between healthy human individuals. The repertoire was sequenced with immunoSEQ multiplex PCR; TCRdb's copy has only in-frame clones and lacks some. Here the sample spans millions of clones, around 94% being singletons. Sequencing was carried out using naive CD4+ T cells sorted from blood. The receptor set was obtained from a man aged 18 to 29 in good health. Both conserved end residues are part of each CDR3. The D gene is left open where the match is weak. Some rows mark clone size as missing; the rest say once, few, many or name a class of expanded clone.

d_call	v_call	clone_size	j_call	cdr3_aa	cdr3_nt
-	TRBV11-2	-	TRBJ1-6	CASSFTGQKNSPLHF	TGTGCCAGCAGCTTCACCGGACAGAAAAATTCACCCCTCCACTTT
-	TRBV5-5	once	TRBJ2-4	CASSPSTAGSHF	TGTGCCAGCAGCCCGTCTACGGCGGGATCACACTTC
-	TRBV6-5	-	TRBJ1-4	CASQQVAREKLFF	TGTGCCAGTCAACAGGTCGCAAGGGAAAAACTGTTTTTT
-	TRBV7-6	-	TRBJ1-5	CASSSGGHGNQPQHF	TGTGCCAGCAGCTCAGGCGGCCACGGCAATCAGCCCCAGCATTTT
-	TRBV7-7	-	TRBJ1-3	CASSPDTGNTIYF	TGTGCTAGCAGCCCGGACACAGGAAACACCATATATTTT
TRBD1	TRBV11-3	-	TRBJ2-5	CASSPRTGEETQYF	TGTGCCAGCAGCCCAAGGACAGGAGAAGAGACCCAGTACTTC
TRBD2	TRBV18	-	TRBJ2-1	CASSPGSLAGGNNEQFF	TGTGCCAGCTCACCAGGAAGCTTAGCGGGAGGTAACAATGAGCAGTTCTTC
TRBD1	TRBV27	-	TRBJ2-5	CASRLGQGATETQYF	TGTGCCAGCAGACTGGGACAGGGGGCGACGGAGACCCAGTACTTC
-	TRBV11-2	-	TRBJ2-2	CASSLVLRGAGELFF	TGTGCCAGCAGCTTAGTTTTGAGGGGGGCCGGGGAGCTGTTTTTT
-	TRBV1	-	TRBJ2-5	CTSSGELGNEAQETQYF	TGCACCAGCAGCGGTGAGCTGGGGAACGAGGCCCAAGAGACCCAGTACTTC
-	TRBV4-3	once	TRBJ1-1	CASSQATVNTEAFF	TGCGCCAGCAGCCAAGCAACAGTGAACACTGAAGCTTTCTTT
-	TRBV7-2	-	TRBJ1-1	CASSLVSGGMNTEAFF	TGTGCCAGCAGCTTAGTCTCGGGGGGGATGAACACTGAAGCTTTCTTT
TRBD1	TRBV27	-	TRBJ1-4	CASSLDRGGEKLFF	TGTGCCAGCAGTCTCGACAGGGGAGGTGAAAAACTGTTTTTT
-	TRBV11-2	-	TRBJ2-3	CASSSMAFPTSTDTQYF	TGTGCCAGCAGCTCAATGGCTTTCCCGACTAGCACAGATACGCAGTATTTT
-	TRBV5-1	-	TRBJ2-2	CASTRGGELFF	TGCGCCAGCACGAGGGGCGGGGAGCTGTTTTTT
TRBD1	TRBV28	-	TRBJ2-7	CASSPSLGQGTYEQYF	TGTGCCAGCAGCCCATCTCTGGGACAGGGAACCTACGAGCAGTACTTC
-	TRBV4-3	-	TRBJ2-7	CASSHGPPPYEQYF	TGCGCCAGCAGCCACGGGCCTCCGCCCTACGAGCAGTACTTC
-	TRBV6-1	-	TRBJ1-3	CASSDSVNPGNTIYF	TGTGCCAGCAGTGACTCGGTTAATCCTGGAAACACCATATATTTT
-	TRBV6-1	-	TRBJ1-6	CASSGTPNNSPLHF	TGTGCCAGCAGTGGGACACCTAATAATTCACCCCTCCACTTT
-	TRBV11-2	-	TRBJ1-4	CASSLEPATNEKLFF	TGTGCCAGCAGCTTAGAGCCAGCAACTAATGAAAAACTGTTTTTT
-	TRBV5-8	-	TRBJ1-1	CASSLSTEAFF	TGTGCCAGCAGCTTAAGCACTGAAGCTTTCTTT
-	TRBV5-1	-	TRBJ2-1	CASSLVVTRREAEQFF	TGCGCCAGCAGCTTGGTAGTGACTAGAAGGGAAGCTGAGCAGTTCTTC
TRBD2	TRBV7-9	-	TRBJ2-3	CASSFSGLAGGPSDTQYF	TGTGCCAGCAGCTTCTCCGGACTAGCGGGAGGGCCATCGGATACGCAGTATTTT
TRBD1	TRBV5-5	-	TRBJ1-2	CASSTGQPNYGYTF	TGTGCCAGCAGCACGGGACAGCCTAACTATGGCTACACCTTC
TRBD1	TRBV28	-	TRBJ1-4	CASRSYTGEVEKLFF	TGTGCCAGCAGGAGTTATACAGGGGAGGTGGAAAAACTGTTTTTT
-	TRBV7-9	-	TRBJ2-7	CASSYGPGSDYEQYF	TGTGCCAGCAGCTACGGGCCAGGCAGCGACTACGAGCAGTACTTC
TRBD1	TRBV19	-	TRBJ1-1	CAGSGTVFSEAFF	TGTGCCGGTAGTGGGACAGTCTTTTCTGAAGCTTTCTTT
-	TRBV2	-	TRBJ1-2	CASSDGVYYGYTF	TGTGCCAGCAGTGACGGGGTGTACTATGGCTACACCTTC
-	TRBV6-1	-	TRBJ2-5	CASSEVALGFTGTQYF	TGTGCCAGCAGTGAAGTGGCCCTAGGATTTACAGGGACCCAGTACTTC
TRBD2	TRBV19	once	TRBJ2-1	CASKKNPLAGVKGEQFF	TGTGCCAGCAAGAAAAACCCGCTAGCGGGGGTTAAGGGTGAGCAGTTCTTC
TRBD1	TRBV10-3	once	TRBJ2-2	CAINQDRAATGELFF	TGTGCCATCAACCAGGACAGGGCGGCCACCGGGGAGCTGTTTTTT
-	TRBV5-1	few	TRBJ1-1	CASSFALLNTEAFF	TGCGCCAGCAGCTTCGCTCTCCTGAACACTGAAGCTTTCTTT
-	TRBV19	-	TRBJ1-2	CASSMGPGTRAFNYGYTF	TGTGCCAGTAGTATGGGCCCCGGGACAAGGGCTTTTAACTATGGCTACACCTTC
TRBD1	TRBV18	few	TRBJ1-1	CASSRQGTTEAFF	TGTGCCAGCTCACGACAGGGTACTACTGAAGCTTTCTTT
TRBD1	TRBV6-1	few	TRBJ1-5	CASSGQGYNQPQHF	TGTGCCAGCAGTGGACAGGGTTACAATCAGCCCCAGCATTTT
-	TRBV5-5	few	TRBJ1-2	CASSLEQKGGGGYTF	TGTGCCAGCAGCTTGGAACAGAAAGGTGGAGGTGGCTACACCTTC
TRBD2	TRBV7-9	-	TRBJ2-1	CASSEGLAGANEQFF	TGTGCCAGCAGCGAAGGACTAGCGGGAGCCAATGAGCAGTTCTTC
-	TRBV2	once	TRBJ1-2	CASNPGGPLIYGYTF	TGTGCCAGCAACCCTGGGGGCCCCTTAATCTATGGCTACACCTTC
TRBD1	TRBV5-1	-	TRBJ1-4	CASSLAQGGEKLFF	TGCGCCAGCAGCTTGGCTCAGGGGGGAGAAAAACTGTTTTTT
TRBD1	TRBV15	once	TRBJ1-1	CATSRRTGKVNTEAFF	TGTGCCACCAGCAGGAGGACAGGGAAGGTCAACACTGAAGCTTTCTTT
-	TRBV5-4	-	TRBJ2-1	CASSLDSSNEQFF	TGTGCCAGCAGCTTAGACTCTAGTAATGAGCAGTTCTTC
TRBD2	TRBV5-1	-	TRBJ2-3	CASSLRTSGSTDTQYF	TGCGCCAGCAGCTTGAGGACTAGCGGGAGTACAGATACGCAGTATTTT
-	TRBV2	-	TRBJ2-5	CASSVRETQYF	TGTGCCAGCAGTGTAAGGGAGACCCAGTACTTC
-	TRBV6-5	-	TRBJ1-2	CASSYSGGDGGYTF	TGTGCCAGCAGTTACTCGGGGGGAGATGGTGGCTACACCTTC
-	TRBV7-9	-	TRBJ1-1	CASSLAYTEAFF	TGTGCCAGCAGCTTAGCGTACACTGAAGCTTTCTTT
TRBD1	TRBV30	-	TRBJ2-6	CAWSEQGTGANVLTF	TGTGCCTGGAGTGAACAGGGGACTGGGGCCAACGTCCTGACTTTC
TRBD2	TRBV9	-	TRBJ2-7	CASSVGGGPSDEQYF	TGTGCCAGCAGCGTAGGGGGAGGGCCCTCGGACGAGCAGTACTTC
TRBD1	TRBV7-9	-	TRBJ2-2	CASSLAGDRDTGELFF	TGTGCCAGCAGCTTGGCCGGGGACAGGGACACCGGGGAGCTGTTTTTT